Each of the 5 T cell receptor beta chains below was sequenced from the same sample in a study of tumor-infiltrating lymphocytes in localized non-small cell lung cancer. This table comes from immunoSEQ multiplex PCR, and its TCRdb copy is limited to in-frame clones, with some not included. The sample yields about 6,700 clones, 76% seen once. The sequencing input was uninvolved lung tissue not adjacent to the tumor. The receptors come from a human donor with non-small cell lung cancer.

The chain uses TRBV10-3 and TRBJ2-3; no clear D. Per the germline V gene, CDR1 is ENHRY and CDR2 is SYGVKD. This CDR3 has 11 amino acids. V dropped 3 bases and J dropped 6 bases, with 4 bases sitting between them. The CDR3 region has the DNA TGTGCCATCAGTGATCGTGATACGCAGTATTTT. Its translation is CAISDRDTQYF.

The V gene is TRBV7-2, the J gene TRBJ1-2, with D perhaps TRBD1 (5 bases). The CDR3 runs 13 residues. Between the trimmed V and J ends, which lost 3 bases and 4 bases, there was a span of 9 bases. The germline V gene encodes CDR1 SGHTA and CDR2 FQGNSA. CDR3 region: CASSLTDLYGYTF. The CDR3 DNA follows: TGTGCCAGCAGCTTGACAGATCTCTATGGCTACACCTTC.

The chain links TRBV7-8 to TRBJ1-1; 9 nucleotides align to TRBD1. The V segment lost 6 bases and the J segment 2 bases; nucleotides outside the gene matches: 4. The CDR3 sequence is 14 residues long. CDR1 is SGHVS, CDR2 FQNEAQ, per germline. The CDR3 protein is CASRTGGINTEAFF. DNA of the CDR3: TGTGCCAGCAGGACAGGGGGGATTAACACTGAAGCTTTCTTT.

This clone was seen a few times. The chain links TRBV11-2 to TRBJ2-3, with 9 positions matching TRBD1. CDR1 SGHAT and CDR2 FQNNGV come from the germline V gene. V trimming: 5 bases; J trimming: 1 base; junction bases outside the gene matches: 10. This CDR3 is built from 17 residues. The CDR3, as DNA: TGTGCCAGCAGCGCCCGAGGGACAGGGATTGGCACAGATACGCAGTATTTT. Translation gives CASSARGTGIGTDTQYF.

This clone appeared a single time. The genes are TRBV5-1 and TRBJ1-2, with D perhaps TRBD1 (6 bases). From germline, CDR1 is SGHRS and CDR2 YFSETQ. The CDR3 sequence is 14 residues long. Trimming cost V 0 bases and J 4 bases, with 10 bases left between them. CDR3 residues: CASSLDGGTYGYTF. The CDR3 nucleotides read TGCGCCAGCAGCTTGGATGGGGGCACCTATGGCTACACCTTC.